This is a list of T cell receptor beta chains from one sample in a study of response to subunit inactivated influenza vaccine. One entry per CDR3 protein, called by TCRdb with MiXCR from the RT-PCR reads. In the table there are under 800,000 distinct CDR3 sequences, approximately 15% of which are singletons. The specimen comprised PBMCs from blood, sampled around 15 days before vaccination. Receptors were obtained from a man between 50 and 59 years old who received an inactivated influenza vaccine. Each CDR3 is given with its conserved first and last residue. A D gene is named only where the DNA matches it firmly. Clone size is stated in some rows and not others, as once, few, many or a class when expanded.

abundance,v_gene,j_gene,d_gene,CDR3nt,CDR3aa
NA,TRBV6-1,TRBJ2-7,TRBD2,TGTGCCAGCTGTAGCGGGGGGGCCTCCGAGCAGTACTTC,CASCSGGASEQYF
NA,TRBV30,TRBJ2-1,NA,TGTGCCTGGAGACAAAACAATGAGCAGTTCTTC,CAWRQNNEQFF
NA,TRBV2,TRBJ2-1,NA,TGTGCCAGCACCCTAGGCAGACTAGTTTTCTACAATGAGCAGTTCTTC,CASTLGRLVFYNEQFF
few,TRBV20-1,TRBJ1-1,NA,TGCAGTGCTACGAGGGCAGGAACTGAAGCTTTCTTT,CSATRAGTEAFF
NA,TRBV11-2,TRBJ1-2,TRBD1,TGTGCCAGCAACGACAGGGTCCGTTATGGCTACACCTTC,CASNDRVRYGYTF
NA,TRBV7-6,TRBJ2-7,TRBD2,TGTACCAGCAGCTTAGCCGCGGGGGGGCCCTACGAGCAGTACTTC,CTSSLAAGGPYEQYF
few,TRBV19,TRBJ2-1,NA,TGTGCCAGTAAGGGGACGGCATTCCACTCCTACAATGAGCAGTTCTTC,CASKGTAFHSYNEQFF
NA,TRBV9,TRBJ2-3,TRBD1,TGTGCCAGCAGCGTAGTCGGGACAGGGGCATACGATACGCAGTATTTT,CASSVVGTGAYDTQYF
many,TRBV29-1,TRBJ1-1,TRBD1,TGCAGCACTGAGAGGGGACAGGGGAACACTGAAGCTTTCTTT,CSTERGQGNTEAFF
NA,TRBV9,TRBJ1-5,NA,TGTGCCAGCAGCGTAGGGGGGGCCGGCAATCAGCCCCAGCATTTT,CASSVGGAGNQPQHF
many,TRBV29-1,TRBJ2-7,NA,TGCAGCGTTGAAGGGACGGGAAGCTCCTACGAGCAGTACTTC,CSVEGTGSSYEQYF
NA,TRBV19,TRBJ2-4,NA,TGTGCCAGTAGTGTTTCGGGGGCGGGGGTCAAAAACATTCAGTACTTC,CASSVSGAGVKNIQYF
NA,TRBV28,TRBJ2-7,NA,TGTGCCAGCAGCTCTGTACTTGGCCGTTCCTACGAGCAGTACTTC,CASSSVLGRSYEQYF
NA,TRBV20-1,TRBJ1-5,NA,TGCAGTGCTTCTCCGGGGGCGAGCAATCAGCCCCAGCATTTT,CSASPGASNQPQHF
few,TRBV2,TRBJ2-2,TRBD2,TGTGCCAGCCAGACGGGGGGGGGCCCCCGCGGGGAGCTGTTTTTT,CASQTGGGPRGELFF
NA,TRBV7-9,TRBJ2-7,TRBD1,TGTGCCAGCACCCCTGACCCGGGACAGGGGGCGAAATGGGAGCAGTACTTC,CASTPDPGQGAKWEQYF
few,TRBV5-1,TRBJ2-2,TRBD2,TGCGCCAGCAGCTTTCCTAGCGGGAACACCGGGGAGCTGTTTTTT,CASSFPSGNTGELFF
NA,TRBV11-1,TRBJ2-2,TRBD2,TGTGCCAGCAGCTTAGCGCGTCCGGGACTAGCGATCACCGGGGAGCTGTTTTTT,CASSLARPGLAITGELFF
many,TRBV4-2,TRBJ2-2,TRBD2,TGTGCCAGCAGCAGGAGCGGGAGGGCCGGGGAGCTGTTTTTT,CASSRSGRAGELFF
many,TRBV7-9,TRBJ2-3,TRBD2,TGTGCCAGCAGCCGCCTGGGAGGGGCCACAGATACGCAGTATTTT,CASSRLGGATDTQYF
many,TRBV6-2/TRBV6-3,TRBJ2-7,TRBD1,TGTGCCAGCAGCTACAGACGGGACAGGGGATCAACCTACGAGCAGTACTTC,CASSYRRDRGSTYEQYF
NA,TRBV24-1,TRBJ1-1,NA,TGTGCCACCAGTGATGGCGCGGGAGTTTCCGCTTTCTTT,CATSDGAGVSAFF
few,TRBV9,TRBJ2-3,TRBD1,TGTGCCAGCAGCGTAGCGACAGGGGAGGCAGGGGATACGCAGTATTTT,CASSVATGEAGDTQYF
NA,TRBV28,TRBJ2-5,NA,TGTGCCAGCAGTTCCGGGGACCAAGAGACCCAGTACTTC,CASSSGDQETQYF
few,TRBV5-1,TRBJ1-5,NA,TGCGCCAGCAGCTCCCTCCCGCCCCAGCATTTT,CASSSLPPQHF
NA,TRBV15,TRBJ1-2,TRBD1,TGTGCCACCAGCATGGACAGGGCAGGGTATGGCTACACCTTC,CATSMDRAGYGYTF
few,TRBV5-6,TRBJ1-5,TRBD1,TGTGCCAGCAGCAGGGGACAGGCTAATCAGCCCCAGCATTTT,CASSRGQANQPQHF
NA,TRBV6-5,TRBJ1-5,NA,TGTGCCAGCAGTTATACTCGAAGTAGTGGGACCGCCAATCAGCCCCAGCATTTT,CASSYTRSSGTANQPQHF
few,TRBV20-1,TRBJ2-7,NA,TGCAGTGCCGGGGCAGGTATTCCCTACGAGCAGTACTTC,CSAGAGIPYEQYF
NA,TRBV7-2,TRBJ2-1,TRBD2,TGTGCCAGCAGCTTAGTCTATGGGGAGGGTTACAATGAGCAGTTCTTC,CASSLVYGEGYNEQFF
few,TRBV11-1,TRBJ2-5,NA,TGTGCCAGCAGCTTAACACCCGACCAAGAGACCCAGTACTTC,CASSLTPDQETQYF
many,TRBV27,TRBJ2-2,NA,TGTGCCAGCAGTCCACGGACAGAGAACACCGGGGAGCTGTTTTTT,CASSPRTENTGELFF
many,TRBV2,TRBJ2-2,NA,TGTGCCAGCAGTGGGGGCGTCGAGAACACCGGTCCCCTGCTTTTT,CASSGGVENTGPLLF
NA,TRBV5-1,TRBJ2-2,NA,TGCGCCAGCAGCTCATCCTCAGGGAACACCGGGGAGCTGTTTTTT,CASSSSSGNTGELFF
many,TRBV5-1,TRBJ2-3,NA,TGCGCCAGCAGCTTCACTAAAGGAACAGATACGCAGTATTTT,CASSFTKGTDTQYF
many,TRBV2,TRBJ2-7,TRBD1,TGTGCCAGCAGTCTGACAGGGGGCATCTACGAGCAGTACTTC,CASSLTGGIYEQYF
NA,TRBV4-3,TRBJ2-7,TRBD1,TGCGCCAGCAGCAAACAGTTGACAGGGTCCTACGAGCAGTACTTC,CASSKQLTGSYEQYF
many,TRBV15,TRBJ2-3,NA,TGTGCCACCAGCAGAGATATTCGCGGCGGCATGAGCACAGATACGCAGTATTTT,CATSRDIRGGMSTDTQYF
many,TRBV4-3,TRBJ2-2,NA,TGCGCCAGCAGCCAAGTGTCCATTAACACCGGGGAGCTGTTTTTT,CASSQVSINTGELFF
few,TRBV24-1,TRBJ2-7,NA,TGTGCCACCAGTGTCGGGTCCGAGCAGTACTTC,CATSVGSEQYF
few,TRBV28,TRBJ2-1,NA,TGTGCCAGCAGGGTATTAACAGGAGCGAAGCCCTACAATGAGCAGTTCTTC,CASRVLTGAKPYNEQFF
NA,TRBV28,TRBJ2-3,TRBD2,TGTGCCAGCAGTTTTCAGGTCGAGCGGGGGGATGCAGATACGCAGTATTTT,CASSFQVERGDADTQYF
NA,TRBV27,TRBJ2-4,NA,TGTGCCAGGGTTCCCGGCGCCGAGGGGACTGCCAAAAACATTCAGTACTTC,CARVPGAEGTAKNIQYF
many,TRBV20-1,TRBJ2-7,NA,TGCAGTGCTAGAGATCTGCGGTTTAGCTACGAGCAGTACTTC,CSARDLRFSYEQYF
NA,TRBV6-5,TRBJ2-5,NA,TGTGCCAGCAGTTACCTTCAGGGCCTCCAAGAGACCCAGTACTTC,CASSYLQGLQETQYF
few,TRBV6-1,TRBJ2-7,NA,TGTGCCAGCAAGGATCTAGCGTGGGGGAGCTACGAGCAGTACTTC,CASKDLAWGSYEQYF
few,TRBV5-1,TRBJ2-2,NA,TGCGCCAGCAGCTTGGATGGGCCCCAGGGAAACACCGGGGAGCTGTTTTTT,CASSLDGPQGNTGELFF